The 13 T cell receptor beta chains given below trace back to one sample, sequenced in a study of blood T cells in healthy people across ages. Through a sample-barcoded 5' primer and a J-beta primer mix, a second PCR was run for roughly 7 to 11 cycles. One entry per CDR3 protein, called by TCRdb with MiXCR from the 5' RACE reads. This table has 700,000 to 800,000 distinct CDR3 sequences, around 40% appearing once. What was sequenced was blood. These receptors were collected from a woman aged 55 to 70 in good health.

This clonotype has more than one count but fewer than ten. The chain employs TRBV2 and TRBJ2-2; perhaps TRBD1 as D (6 bases). Trimming took 8 bases from V and 6 from J, leaving 10 bases between them. The germline CDR1 and CDR2 sequences are SNHLY and FYNNEI. This CDR3 contains 12 residues. CDR3 coding DNA: TGTGCCAGCCGACAGGCTCCCGGGGAGCTGTTTTTT. Its translation: CASRQAPGELFF.

This clonotype was observed many times. The genes are TRBV18 and TRBJ2-5; weak D call: TRBD1 (5 bases). V lost 8 bases and J 5 bases, leaving 12 bases between the germline ends. The V gene's germline CDR1 is KGHSH and CDR2 LQKENI. This CDR3 has 12 amino acids. CDR3 residues: CASSPPGETQYF. The CDR3 DNA reads as TGTGCCAGCAGCCCCCCAGGGGAGACCCAGTACTTC. Drawing the rest from reference TRBV18 and TRBJ2-5, the complete variable domain is NAGVMQNPRHLVRRRGQEARLRCSPMKGHSHVYWYRQLPEEGLKFMVYLQKENIIDESGMPKERFSAEFPKEGPSILRIQQVVRGDSAAYFCASSPPGETQYFGPGTRLLVL.

The chain recombines TRBV3-1 with TRBJ2-1, with 13 bases fitting TRBD2. There are 16 residues in the CDR3. V dropped 4 bases and J dropped 11; count of bases not matched to a gene: 11. Germline V gene sequence: CDR1 LGHDT, CDR2 YNNKEL (reference sequence). CDR3 sequence (DNA): TGTGCCAGCAGCCCGCCCGGGACTAGCGGGGCCTCGAAGCAGTTCTTC. Encoded protein: CASSPPGTSGASKQFF.

This clonotype was found many times. V and J are TRBV29-1 and TRBJ2-5, with 7 nucleotides matching TRBD2. The CDR3 spans 17 residues. The germline V gene has CDR1 SQVTM and CDR2 ANQGSEA. Losses at the gene ends were 1 base for V and 4 bases for J; bases not matched to a gene: 15. The CDR3 sequence: CSVEGRSSGVNGETQYF. The CDR3 bases are TGCAGCGTTGAAGGAAGGTCAAGCGGGGTAAACGGAGAGACCCAGTACTTC. Complete variable domain (other parts from reference TRBV29-1 and TRBJ2-5): SAVISQKPSRDICQRGTSLTIQCQVDSQVTMMFWYRQQPGQSLTLIATANQGSEATYESGFVIDKFPISRPNLTFSTLTVSNMSPEDSSIYLCSVEGRSSGVNGETQYFGPGTRLLVL.

This clonotype has more than one count but fewer than ten. V gene TRBV7-9 combines with J gene TRBJ1-5; D is ambiguous. This CDR3 contains 12 residues. The V end was cut by 5 bases, the J end by 7 bases, with 9 bases between. CDR1 and CDR2 (germline): SEHNR, FQNEAQ (reference sequence). CDR3 sequence reads: CASSPDVQPQHF. The CDR3 DNA follows: TGTGCCAGCAGCCCCGATGTGCAGCCCCAGCATTTT.

The CDR3 is CASSLVGASPGNEQFF. The CDR3 DNA reads TGCGCCAGCAGCTTGGTTGGAGCCTCGCCGGGAAATGAGCAGTTCTTC. The V call is TRBV5-1, the J call TRBJ2-1, with TRBD2 as a possible D gene (5 bases). The germline gives CDR1 SGHRS, CDR2 YFSETQ. The V and J ends lost 0 bases and 7 bases respectively, with 17 bases between them. CDR3 length: 16 amino acids. Full variable domain (remainder filled in from reference TRBV5-1 and TRBJ2-1): KAGVTQTPRYLIKTRGQQVTLSCSPISGHRSVSWYQQTPGQGLQFLFEYFSETQRNKGNFPGRFSGRQFSNSRSEMNVSTLELGDSALYLCASSLVGASPGNEQFFGPGTRLTVL.

This rearrangement joins TRBV7-9 to TRBJ1-4; the D gene is possibly TRBD1 (5 bases). The CDR3 is 13 amino acids. Germline CDR1 and CDR2: SEHNR and FQNEAQ (reference sequence). V dropped 8 bases and J dropped 8 bases, with 15 bases sitting between them. The CDR3 nucleotides read TGTGCCAGCGGAGTCCAGGGTGGCGAAAAACTGTTTTTT. Protein product: CASGVQGGEKLFF.

This clonotype has a count of ten or more. The J gene is TRBJ2-5, the V gene TRBV7-3, with D perhaps TRBD1 (6 bases). Matching the DNA end better, TRBJ2-7 makes the J call doubtful. Germline V gene data show CDR1 as SGHTA and CDR2 as FQGTGA. The length of the CDR3 is 14 residues. CDR3 sequence: CASSLGSTGGEQYF. Here the CDR3 DNA reads TGTGCCAGCAGCTTAGGGTCGACAGGAGGCGAGCAGTACTTC.

The chain has TRBV7-6 and TRBJ2-7, with D unclear. Germline loops: CDR1 SGHVS, CDR2 FNYEAQ. The germline V and J ends were trimmed by 6 bases and 2 bases, with 11 bases remaining between them. This CDR3 region has 13 residues. The CDR3 loop reads CASSGLRTYEQYF. The CDR3, as DNA: TGTGCCAGCAGTGGTTTGAGGACCTACGAGCAGTACTTC.

The chain combines TRBV20-1 with TRBJ2-3; D is possibly TRBD2 (5 bases). Trimming removed 3 bases at V and 0 bases at J, with 10 bases between. The CDR3 has 14 residues. CDR1 is DFQATT and CDR2 is SNEGSKA in the germline V gene (reference sequence). The CDR3 coding sequence is TGCAGTGCTAGCCCAGACTATAGCACAGATACGCAGTATTTT. It codes for CSASPDYSTDTQYF.

V and J are TRBV5-6 and TRBJ2-3, with 8 bases identical to TRBD2. There are 15 residues in the CDR3. Germline CDR1 is SGHDT and CDR2 is YYEEEE. The junction had 6 bases not matched to a gene; V was cut back by 4 bases and J by 2 bases. Written as DNA, the CDR3 is TGTGCCAGCAGCCCATATAGCGGGGCCACAGATACGCAGTATTTT. Translation gives CASSPYSGATDTQYF.

This clonotype was seen a few times. V usage is TRBV28 and J usage is TRBJ2-5; D is tentatively TRBD1 or TRBD2 (5 bases each). The CDR3 spans 15 residues. V lost 6 bases and J lost 7, with 21 bases in between. CDR1 and CDR2 from the germline V gene are MDHEN and SYDVKM. The CDR3 DNA reads as TGTGCCAGCAGCTCCCAGAGAGGGGTCCGGGGGACCCAGTACTTC. This translates into CASSSQRGVRGTQYF.

The J gene is TRBJ1-5, the V gene TRBV12-5; the match to TRBD1 covers 8 bases. This CDR3 has 17 residues. With 5 bases clipped from V and 1 base from J, the junction kept 10 bases outside the gene matches. Germline V gene data show CDR1 as LGHNT and CDR2 as FRNRAP. The CDR3 protein is CASGPGQGKRSNQPQHF. For the CDR3, the DNA is TGTGCTAGTGGTCCCGGACAGGGTAAGAGGAGCAATCAGCCCCAGCATTTT.